One and the same sample provided the 4 T cell receptor beta chains below, sequenced in a study of cytomegalovirus exposure and HLA in healthy donors. PCR primers comprised 60 Vbeta and 13 Jbeta primers. Clones were sequenced by immunoSEQ multiplex PCR, and TCRdb holds only the in-frame ones, with some missing. The data hold about 160,000 clones, with around four fifths observed a single time. Material for sequencing was PBMCs. All receptors come from a man aged 30-40 years in good health and CMV-seronegative.

The chain links TRBV30 to TRBJ2-3; TRBD1 agrees at 7 bases. There are 14 residues in the CDR3. Germline V lookup: CDR1 GTSNPN, CDR2 SVGIG (reference sequence). With V trimmed by 0 bases and J by 5 bases, 5 bases remained unmatched. The CDR3 is CAWSVGGRGDTQYF. Written as DNA, the CDR3 is TGTGCCTGGAGTGTAGGGGGCCGGGGAGATACGCAGTATTTT.

The chain couples TRBV28 to TRBJ1-5, with D hard to call. The CDR3 consists of 13 residues. Germline CDR1 MDHEN, CDR2 SYDVKM. The V end was cut by 6 bases, the J end by 0 bases, with 6 bases between. The CDR3 DNA sequence: TGTGCCAGCAGCCGGGATAGCAATCAGCCCCAGCATTTT. Residues: CASSRDSNQPQHF. Combining the CDR3 with reference TRBV28 and TRBJ1-5 gives the whole variable domain DVKVTQSSRYLVKRTGEKVFLECVQDMDHENMFWYRQDPGLGLRLIYFSYDVKMKEKGDIPEGYSVSREKKERFSLILESASTNQTSMYLCASSRDSNQPQHFGDGTRLSIL.

V and J are TRBV30 and TRBJ1-2; D is unresolved. Trimming cost V 2 bases and J 4 bases, with 8 bases left between them. CDR1 GTSNPN and CDR2 SVGIG come from the germline V gene (reference sequence). The CDR3 consists of 12 residues. The CDR3 sequence: CAWSYGPYGYTF. CDR3 in DNA: TGTGCCTGGAGTTATGGGCCCTATGGCTACACCTTC.

The chain joins TRBV2 to TRBJ2-2; tentative D call: TRBD2 (6 bases). Trimming stripped 7 bases from V and 4 bases from J, with 13 bases between. The CDR3 runs to 14 residues. Germline CDR1 reads SNHLY; CDR2 reads FYNNEI. The CDR3 here is CASIRRGSTGELFF. In DNA, the CDR3 is TGTGCCAGCATCAGGAGGGGATCCACCGGGGAGCTGTTTTTT.